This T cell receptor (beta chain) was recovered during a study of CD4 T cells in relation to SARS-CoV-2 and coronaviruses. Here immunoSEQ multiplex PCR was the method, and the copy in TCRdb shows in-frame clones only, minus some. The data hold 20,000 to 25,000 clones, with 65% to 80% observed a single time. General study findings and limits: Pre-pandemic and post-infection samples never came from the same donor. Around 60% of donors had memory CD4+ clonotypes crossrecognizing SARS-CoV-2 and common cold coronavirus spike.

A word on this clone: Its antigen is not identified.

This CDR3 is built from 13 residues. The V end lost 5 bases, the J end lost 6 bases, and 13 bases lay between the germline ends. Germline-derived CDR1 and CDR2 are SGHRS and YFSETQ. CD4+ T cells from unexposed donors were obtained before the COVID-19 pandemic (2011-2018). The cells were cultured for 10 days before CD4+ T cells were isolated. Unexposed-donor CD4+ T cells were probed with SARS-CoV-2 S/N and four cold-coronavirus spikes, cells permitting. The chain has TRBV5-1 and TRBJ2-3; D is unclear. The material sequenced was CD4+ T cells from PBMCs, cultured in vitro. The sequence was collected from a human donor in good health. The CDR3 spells CASSRERIDTQYF. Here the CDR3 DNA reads TGCGCCAGCAGTAGAGAAAGGATCGATACGCAGTATTTT.